The 6 T cell receptor beta chains below were found in one sample sequenced in a study of PD-1 blockade in classical Hodgkin lymphoma. Relapses following autologous stem cell transplantation were seen in all patients, with brentuximab vedotin exposure varying. TCRdb's copy holds only in-frame clones and misses some; the assay was immunoSEQ multiplex PCR. The sample shows approximately 150,000 clones, approximately 72% of them seen only once. The material was peripheral blood mononuclear cells (PBMCs), obtained before the second cycle of nivolumab. All receptors come from a human donor with classical Hodgkin lymphoma.

The V call is TRBV2, the J call TRBJ1-2; TRBD1 matches at 8 bases. Germline V gene sequence: CDR1 SNHLY, CDR2 FYNNEI. V shed 2 bases, J shed 4 bases, and the junction held 6 bases outside the gene matches. The CDR3 is 15 residues long. The CDR3 DNA sequence: TGTGCCAGCAGTGAATGGCAGGGGGCGGGCTATGGCTACACCTTC. It encodes CASSEWQGAGYGYTF.

The chain links TRBV7-2 to TRBJ2-5, with D unclear. With the DNA end fitting TRBJ2-7 better, the J assignment may be wrong. The CDR3 totals 14 residues. CDR1 and CDR2 from the germline V gene are SGHTA and FQGNSA. The CDR3 spells CASSLAGGTYEQYF. The CDR3 nucleotides read TGTGCCAGCAGCTTAGCGGGCGGCACCTACGAGCAGTACTTC.

The chain combines TRBV11-2 with TRBJ2-2, with D hard to call. CDR3 length: 14 amino acids. The germline V and J ends were trimmed by 5 bases and 0 bases, with 7 bases remaining between them. Germline V gives CDR1 SGHAT, CDR2 FQNNGV. CDR3 in amino acids: CASSQESNTGELFF. The CDR3 DNA is TGTGCCAGCAGCCAAGAGTCGAACACCGGGGAGCTGTTTTTT.

The J gene is TRBJ1-1, the V gene TRBV7-2; tentatively, D is TRBD1 (6 bases). The CDR3 runs 12 residues. From germline, CDR1 is SGHTA and CDR2 FQGNSA. The V and J ends lost 5 bases and 7 bases respectively, with 11 bases between them. CDR3 bases: TGTGCCAGCAGCCCAACAGGGATTGAAGCTTTCTTT. Translated: CASSPTGIEAFF.

The CDR3 region has the DNA TGCGCCAGCAGTTATCCGGGACTAGCGGGAGGGCCGGTATCCTACGAGCAGTACTTC. Translating gives CASSYPGLAGGPVSYEQYF. The V call is TRBV5-1, the J call TRBJ2-7, with 16 bases that match TRBD2. The ends lost 5 bases at V and 1 base at J; junction bases unmatched: 12. Looked up from germline, CDR1 is SGHRS and CDR2 is YFSETQ. The CDR3 consists of 19 residues.

The J gene is TRBJ1-2, the V gene TRBV6-5; 9 nucleotides align to TRBD1. CDR1 MNHEY and CDR2 SVGAGI come from the germline V gene. J lost 8 bases, V lost 2 bases, and 6 bases had no gene match. CDR3 length equals 14 residues. CDR3 bases: TGTGCCAGCAGTTACCTACAGGGGGCGGGAGGCTACACCTTC. Translating it yields CASSYLQGAGGYTF.